A selection of T cell receptor beta chains follows, all from one sample in a study of technical replicates of blood from several donors. Sequencing used immunoSEQ multiplex PCR; TCRdb keeps in-frame clones, though not all of them. The profile shows roughly 71,000 clones, around nine tenths of them singletons. What was sequenced was T cells isolated from PBMCs. These receptors all stem from a human donor in good health. Each CDR3 is given with its conserved first and last residue. The D gene is left open where the match is weak. Expanded clones are given a class, and other clones once, few, many or no size at all.

clone_size	j_call	v_call	d_call	cdr3_nt	cdr3_aa
-	TRBJ2-1	TRBV30	TRBD2	TGTGCCTGGACCTGGGGTAGCGGGAGGCCTAGCAATGAGCAGTTCTTC	CAWTWGSGRPSNEQFF
-	TRBJ2-3	TRBV7-2	TRBD2	TGTGCCAGCAGCTTAACTAGCGGGAGTTACACAGATACGCAGTATTTT	CASSLTSGSYTDTQYF
once	TRBJ1-4	TRBV10-3	-	TGTGCCATCAGTGAGTCGGGCCCAAATGAAAAACTGTTTTTT	CAISESGPNEKLFF
-	TRBJ2-1	TRBV27	-	TGTGCCAGCAGTTTGGGCCGAACCGAGCAGTTCTTC	CASSLGRTEQFF
-	TRBJ1-5	TRBV18	TRBD1	TGTGCCAGCTCAGAGACAGGGGATCAGCCCCAGCATTTT	CASSETGDQPQHF
-	TRBJ1-2	TRBV7-5	-	TGTGTCAGAAGCTTAGTCGGGGTTTTAAACTATGGCTACACCTTC	CVRSLVGVLNYGYTF
-	TRBJ2-2	TRBV7-3	-	TGTGCCAGCAGCTTAACTAGCACGAGGACCGGGGAGCTGTTTTTT	CASSLTSTRTGELFF
-	TRBJ2-3	TRBV30	TRBD2	TGTGCCTGGACTAGCGGGGGCTCTAATACGCAGTATTTT	CAWTSGGSNTQYF
-	TRBJ2-7	TRBV7-2	-	TGTGCCAGCAGCCGCTTGGAGGGCTACGAGCAGTACTTC	CASSRLEGYEQYF
few	TRBJ1-1	TRBV2	-	TGTGCCAGCAGTGAGGACAGCTGG	CASSEDSW
-	TRBJ2-1	TRBV15	TRBD1	TGTGCCACCAGCAGAGAAGGGGGCAACTACAATGAGCAGTTCTTC	CATSREGGNYNEQFF
-	TRBJ1-5	TRBV25-1	-	TGTGCCAGCAGTAGTTTAGGGGCTTCGAGCAATCAGCCCCAGCATTTT	CASSSLGASSNQPQHF
-	TRBJ2-7	TRBV9	-	TGTGCCAGCAGCGTAGGCGGCAGCCCTAACGAGCAGTACTTC	CASSVGGSPNEQYF
-	TRBJ1-1	TRBV28	-	TGTGCCAGCAGTTTTTCTACAGGGCAAGTGACTGAAGCTTTCTTT	CASSFSTGQVTEAFF
-	TRBJ2-1	TRBV4-1	-	TGCGCCAGCAGGTCCCCCGGAACTAACAATGAGCAGTTCTTC	CASRSPGTNNEQFF
-	TRBJ2-5	TRBV28	-	TGTGCCAGCAGTTCTTTACAGGGCCCCCAAGAGACCCAGTACTTC	CASSSLQGPQETQYF
-	TRBJ2-7	TRBV5-1	-	TGCGCCAGCAGCTTAACAATTGGGAGAGCCTACGAGCAGTACTTC	CASSLTIGRAYEQYF
-	TRBJ2-1	TRBV30	TRBD2	TGTGCCTGGAGTGAGGCGGGAGGGTCTTATAATGAGCAGTTCTTC	CAWSEAGGSYNEQFF
-	TRBJ2-4	TRBV19	TRBD2	TGTGCCAGTGAAGCGGGAGGAAACATTCAGTACTTC	CASEAGGNIQYF
once	TRBJ2-1	TRBV7-2	-	TGTGCCAGCAGCTTAAAATCCTTACCTAGCTCCTACAATGAGCAGTTCTTC	CASSLKSLPSSYNEQFF
-	TRBJ1-1	TRBV4-3	TRBD1	TGCGCCAGCAGCTTAAGGGGGCAGGACACTGAAGCTTTCTTT	CASSLRGQDTEAFF
-	TRBJ2-6	TRBV19	-	TGTGCCAGTAGTATAGGGTACAGGGTAGGTTCCAACGTCCTGACTTTC	CASSIGYRVGSNVLTF
-	TRBJ1-1	TRBV5-1	-	TGCGCCAGCAGTTTTCAGGGGTCTGAAGCTTTCTTT	CASSFQGSEAFF
-	TRBJ2-2	TRBV19	-	TGTGCCAGTAGTATCGGGAGCCTGGACACCGGGGAGCTGTTTTTT	CASSIGSLDTGELFF
-	TRBJ1-5	TRBV5-4	TRBD1	TGTGCCAGCAGCTATGGACAGGGAAACCAGCCCCAGCATTTT	CASSYGQGNQPQHF
-	TRBJ2-3	TRBV18	TRBD2	TGTGCCAGCTCGCCGAGTACTAGCGGGAGGCTTGCAGATACGCAGTATTTT	CASSPSTSGRLADTQYF
-	TRBJ2-1	TRBV9	TRBD2	TGTGCCAGCAGCGTAGCGGGAGGGTTGAACAATGAGCAGTTCTTC	CASSVAGGLNNEQFF
once	TRBJ2-1	TRBV4-3	-	TGCGCCAGCAGCCAGGGGCGGGACTCCTACAATGAGCAGTTCTTC	CASSQGRDSYNEQFF
-	TRBJ2-1	TRBV11-3	-	TGTGCCAGCAGCTTAGAGAGGTTCAATGAGCAGTTCTTC	CASSLERFNEQFF
-	TRBJ2-5	TRBV2	-	TGTGCCAGCAGTTATCAAGAGACCCAGTACTTC	CASSYQETQYF
-	TRBJ2-1	TRBV18	TRBD2	TGTGCCAGCTCATCAGCGGGAGGTGAGCAGTTCTTC	CASSSAGGEQFF
-	TRBJ2-1	TRBV7-9	-	TGTGCCAGCAGCTTAGGTCTTCGGGAGTGGGAGGCGGGTGAGCAGTTCTTC	CASSLGLREWEAGEQFF
-	TRBJ1-4	TRBV28	-	TGTGCCAGCAGGGGACAACAGCATGAAAAACTGTTTTTT	CASRGQQHEKLFF
-	TRBJ2-6	TRBV5-6	-	TGTGCCAGCAACCGGTTACGGGCAGGGATCGTGTCCGGGGCCAACGTCCTGACTTTC	CASNRLRAGIVSGANVLTF
-	TRBJ1-2	TRBV11-3	TRBD1	TGTGCCAGCAGCGCTAGGTACAGGGGAGGAGACTATGGCTACACCTTC	CASSARYRGGDYGYTF
-	TRBJ2-7	TRBV19	-	TGTGCCAGTAGTACACCGTCAAGCGGAGCCTACGAGCAGTACTTC	CASSTPSSGAYEQYF
-	TRBJ1-5	TRBV6-5	-	TGTGCCAGATTTCATATCGGGAAGATCGATCAGCCCCAGCATTTT	CARFHIGKIDQPQHF
-	TRBJ2-7	TRBV28	TRBD2	TGTGCCAGCAGCCTTCGACGGGAGGGCCGTGAGCAGTACTTC	CASSLRREGREQYF
-	TRBJ1-5	TRBV6-6	TRBD1	TGTGCCAGCAGTTACACGGACAGGGCTGAGGGGCCCCAGCATTTT	CASSYTDRAEGPQHF
-	TRBJ1-1	TRBV6-5	-	TGTGCCAGCAGTTGGCTGCGGGCCACTGAAGCTTTCTTT	CASSWLRATEAFF
once	TRBJ2-7	TRBV7-8	TRBD1	TGTGCCAGCAGCGCGGGACAGGGAGCCTACGAGCAGTACTTC	CASSAGQGAYEQYF
-	TRBJ1-1	TRBV7-9	TRBD1	TGTGCCAGCAGCTCCGCAGGGGGCACTGAAGCTTTCTTT	CASSSAGGTEAFF
-	TRBJ1-5	TRBV7-9	-	TGTGCCAGCAGCTTGGCAGACAATCAGCCCCAGCATTTT	CASSLADNQPQHF
-	TRBJ2-1	TRBV6-1	TRBD1	TGTGCCAGCAGTGACAGCTTACAGGGGGCTTTAGGTTACAATGAGCAGTTCTTC	CASSDSLQGALGYNEQFF
-	TRBJ2-7	TRBV5-1	TRBD2	TGCGCCAGCAGCTTCTTGATCAGGGCCGAGGCGGGAGGAGGCTACGAGCAGTACTTC	CASSFLIRAEAGGGYEQYF
-	TRBJ1-2	TRBV30	-	TGTGCCTGGAGCGACTATGGCTACACCTTC	CAWSDYGYTF
once	TRBJ1-2	TRBV4-2	-	TGTGCCAGCAGGCAATTTTACGGGACTAACTATGGCTACACCTTC	CASRQFYGTNYGYTF
-	TRBJ2-7	TRBV13	-	TGTGCCAGCAGCTTAGTCCCAGGGGTTCCGTACTTC	CASSLVPGVPYF
once	TRBJ1-2	TRBV2	TRBD1	TGTGCCAGCAGTGAACAAGGGGGACAGGGGGCGCATGGCTACACCTTC	CASSEQGGQGAHGYTF
-	TRBJ2-1	TRBV20-1	TRBD2	TGCAGCTCTAGCGGGAGCAATGAGCAGTTCTTC	CSSSGSNEQFF
-	TRBJ1-5	TRBV9	-	TGTGCCAGCAGCGTAGCGGTAGATCAGCCCCAGCATTTT	CASSVAVDQPQHF
-	TRBJ2-3	TRBV6-1	TRBD2	TGTGCCAGCAGTGCACGTAGGACTAGCGGCACAGATACGCAGTATTTT	CASSARRTSGTDTQYF
-	TRBJ1-1	TRBV28	-	TGTGCCAGCAGTTTAGAGGGTCGGACTGAAGCTTTCTTT	CASSLEGRTEAFF
-	TRBJ2-5	TRBV7-2	-	TGTGCCAGCAGCCCAACTCAAGAGACCCAGTACTTC	CASSPTQETQYF
-	TRBJ1-2	TRBV5-4	-	TGTGCCAGCAGCTTGCTGTATAACTGGGGCTACACCTTC	CASSLLYNWGYTF